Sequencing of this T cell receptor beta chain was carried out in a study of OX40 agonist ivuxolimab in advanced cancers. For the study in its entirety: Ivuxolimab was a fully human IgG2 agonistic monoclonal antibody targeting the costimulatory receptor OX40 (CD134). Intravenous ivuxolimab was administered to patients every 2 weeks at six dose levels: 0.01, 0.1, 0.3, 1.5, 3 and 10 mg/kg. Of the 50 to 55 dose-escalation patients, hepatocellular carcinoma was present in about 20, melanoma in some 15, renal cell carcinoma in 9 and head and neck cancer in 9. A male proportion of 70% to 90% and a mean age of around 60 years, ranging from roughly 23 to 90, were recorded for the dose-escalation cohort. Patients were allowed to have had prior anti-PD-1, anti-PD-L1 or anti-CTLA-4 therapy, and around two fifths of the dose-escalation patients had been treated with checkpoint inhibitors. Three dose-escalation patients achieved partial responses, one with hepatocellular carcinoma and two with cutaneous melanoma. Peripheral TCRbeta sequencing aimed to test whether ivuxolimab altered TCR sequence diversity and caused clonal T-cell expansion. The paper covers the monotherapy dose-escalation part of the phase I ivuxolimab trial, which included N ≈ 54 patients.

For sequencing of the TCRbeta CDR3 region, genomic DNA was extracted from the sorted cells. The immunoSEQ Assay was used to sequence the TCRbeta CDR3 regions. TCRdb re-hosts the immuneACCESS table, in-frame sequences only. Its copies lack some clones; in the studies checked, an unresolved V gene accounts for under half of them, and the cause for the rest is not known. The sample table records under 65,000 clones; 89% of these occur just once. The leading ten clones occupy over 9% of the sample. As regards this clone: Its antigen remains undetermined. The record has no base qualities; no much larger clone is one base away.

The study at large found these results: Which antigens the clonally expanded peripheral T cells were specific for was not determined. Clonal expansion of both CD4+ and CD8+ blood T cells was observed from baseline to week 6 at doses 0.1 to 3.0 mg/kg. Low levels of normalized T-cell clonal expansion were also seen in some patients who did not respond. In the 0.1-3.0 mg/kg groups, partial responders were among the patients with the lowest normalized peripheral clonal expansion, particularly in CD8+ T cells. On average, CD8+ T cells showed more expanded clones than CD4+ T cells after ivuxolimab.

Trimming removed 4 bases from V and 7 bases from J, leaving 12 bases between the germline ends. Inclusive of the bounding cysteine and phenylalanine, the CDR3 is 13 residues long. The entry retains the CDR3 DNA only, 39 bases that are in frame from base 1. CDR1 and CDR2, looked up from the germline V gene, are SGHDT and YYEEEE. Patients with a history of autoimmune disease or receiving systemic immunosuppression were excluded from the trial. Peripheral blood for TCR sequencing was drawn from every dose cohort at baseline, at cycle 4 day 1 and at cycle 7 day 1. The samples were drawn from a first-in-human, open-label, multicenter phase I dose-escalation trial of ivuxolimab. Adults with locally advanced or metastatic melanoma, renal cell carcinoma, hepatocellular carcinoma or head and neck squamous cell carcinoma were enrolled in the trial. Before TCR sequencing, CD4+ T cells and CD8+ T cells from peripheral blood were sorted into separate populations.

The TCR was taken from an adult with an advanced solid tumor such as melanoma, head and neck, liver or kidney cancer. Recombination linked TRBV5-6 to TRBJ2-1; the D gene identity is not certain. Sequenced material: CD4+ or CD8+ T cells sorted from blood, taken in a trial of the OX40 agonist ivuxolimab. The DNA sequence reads TGTGCCAGCAGCCCAAGACCCGGGAATGAGCAGTTCTTC. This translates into CASSPRPGNEQFF.